Following are 21 T cell receptor beta chains from one sample sequenced in a study of T cell repertoires in cytomegalovirus infection. TCRdb re-analysed the reads in MiXCR, keeping a single row per CDR3 protein. The profile shows about 460,000 distinct CDR3 sequences, about 11% of them singletons. The sample comprised PBMCs. The receptors were sampled from a human donor in good health (CMV status not recorded). Some clones in this sample may be carry-over from other donors' samples.

This clonotype showed up just a few times. V gene TRBV19 combines with J gene TRBJ2-3; 11 bases map to TRBD2. The trim removed 5 bases at V and 2 bases at J, leaving 3 bases unmatched. CDR1 is LNHDA, CDR2 SQIVND, per germline (reference sequence). The CDR3 loop spans 15 amino acids. The CDR3 bases are TGTGCCAGTAGTGAACTAGCGGGGGCCACAGATACGCAGTATTTT. Residues: CASSELAGATDTQYF.

This rearrangement joins TRBV2 to TRBJ2-5; TRBD2 is a possible D gene (6 bases). The CDR3 runs to 13 residues. Trimming removed 7 bases at V and 4 bases at J, with 13 bases between. Germline CDR1 reads SNHLY; CDR2 reads FYNNEI. The CDR3 sequence is CASKGEAGETQYF. CDR3 nucleotides: TGTGCCAGCAAAGGGGAGGCGGGAGAGACCCAGTACTTC.

This clonotype was found many times. The chain uses TRBV7-2 and TRBJ2-5, with D maybe TRBD2 (6 bases). V lost 4 bases, J lost 2 bases, and 11 bases lay in between. Germline CDR1 SGHTA, CDR2 FQGNSA. The CDR3 has 14 amino acids. The CDR3 nucleotides read TGTGCCAGCAGCTCAGCGGCGGGGCAAGAGACCCAGTACTTC. Its protein is CASSSAAGQETQYF.

The CDR3 DNA reads TGTGCCAGCAGCTTCCCCGAGAACAGGGTCTCCTACGAGCAGTACTTC. Translated, it gives CASSFPENRVSYEQYF. This chain joins TRBV7-9 and TRBJ2-7; D is possibly TRBD1 (6 bases). The germline gives CDR1 SEHNR, CDR2 FQNEAQ (reference sequence). CDR3 length: 16 residues. V gave up 3 bases and J gave up 0 bases, with 15 bases separating them.

The V and J genes are TRBV3-1 and TRBJ2-3, with D possibly being TRBD1 (5 bases). Trimming took off 1 base at V and 0 bases at J, with 14 bases between the two ends. This CDR3 comprises 17 residues. Germline assignment: CDR1 LGHDT and CDR2 YNNKEL (reference sequence). The CDR3 DNA follows: TGTGCCAGCAGCCAAGGTGGCTCAGGGATAAGCACAGATACGCAGTATTTT. This translates into CASSQGGSGISTDTQYF.

The V gene is TRBV5-1, the J gene TRBJ2-2; TRBD1 might be the D (7 bases). V was trimmed by 2 bases and J by 1 base, leaving 18 bases between them. CDR1 is SGHRS and CDR2 is YFSETQ in the germline V gene. The CDR3 loop spans 18 amino acids. DNA for the CDR3: TGCGCCAGCAGCTTAGCTTACAGGGGAGGAGGGAACACCGGGGAGCTGTTTTTT. This codes for CASSLAYRGGGNTGELFF.

This clonotype has at least ten counts. The chain links TRBV20-1 to TRBJ2-7; D is undetermined. Germline-derived CDR1 and CDR2 are DFQATT and SNEGSKA (reference sequence). The CDR3 runs to 12 residues. The V end was cut by 3 bases, the J end by 4 bases, with 10 bases between. CDR3 nucleotide sequence: TGCAGTGCTAGTTTTCAAAAATACGAGCAGTACTTC. This translates into CSASFQKYEQYF.

Ten or more counts support this clonotype. This chain connects TRBV4-1 to TRBJ2-1, with TRBD2 matching 8 bases. The V and J ends lost 3 bases and 4 bases, in that order; junction bases with no gene match: 8. Germline values: CDR1 MGHRA, CDR2 YSYEKL. This CDR3 spans 16 amino acids. For the CDR3, the DNA is TGCGCCAGCAGCCAGGGAACCAGCGGGAGTTACAATGAGCAGTTCTTC. Residues: CASSQGTSGSYNEQFF.

Only a few counts were recorded for this clonotype. V usage is TRBV20-1 and J usage is TRBJ2-3, with 13 bases matching TRBD2. The germline V gene has CDR1 DFQATT and CDR2 SNEGSKA (reference sequence). J gave up 6 bases and V 6 bases, and 6 bases lay outside the gene matches. The CDR3 has 14 amino acids. The CDR3 reads CSALAGGSPDTQYF. DNA of the CDR3: TGCAGTGCACTAGCGGGGGGGTCGCCGGATACGCAGTATTTT.

This clonotype was detected many times. V gene TRBV24-1 combines with J gene TRBJ2-2, with D possibly TRBD2 on 6 matching bases. V lost 3 bases and J lost 3, with 19 bases in between. The CDR3 is 18 residues long. Germline V gene data show CDR1 as KGHDR and CDR2 as SFDVKD. CDR3: CATSDGPGPRGYTGELFF. As DNA, the CDR3 is TGTGCCACCAGTGATGGGCCCGGGCCCCGGGGGTACACCGGGGAGCTGTTTTTT.

The chain has TRBV5-1 and TRBJ2-5; TRBD1 matches at 7 bases. CDR1 and CDR2 from the germline V gene are SGHRS and YFSETQ. This CDR3 contains 15 residues. V gave up 4 bases and J gave up 4 bases; unmatched junction bases: 10. The CDR3 DNA is TGCGCCAGCAGCGTGGGACAGATCTATGCAGAGACCCAGTACTTC. Protein product: CASSVGQIYAETQYF.

This clonotype was seen many times. This sequence joins TRBV20-1 and TRBJ1-1, with D possibly matching TRBD1 (5 bases). The germline V and J ends were trimmed by 3 bases and 4 bases, with 18 bases remaining between them. The germline V gene has CDR1 DFQATT and CDR2 SNEGSKA (reference sequence). There are 15 residues in the CDR3. The DNA of the CDR3 is TGCAGTGCTAGTGGCGGCGCAGGGAGTGGCACTGAAGCTTTCTTT. Its translation is CSASGGAGSGTEAFF.

The chain employs TRBV20-1 and TRBJ1-5; TRBD1 is a possible D gene (5 bases). V lost 2 bases, J lost 6 bases, and 20 bases lay in between. This CDR3 has 16 residues. In germline, CDR1 is DFQATT, CDR2 SNEGSKA (reference sequence). Here the CDR3 reads CSARPFRGTRGQPQHF. The CDR3 coding sequence is TGCAGTGCTAGACCCTTTCGGGGGACTCGGGGTCAGCCCCAGCATTTT.

This clonotype is medium-sized (0.01 to 0.1%) in the sample. J is TRBJ2-1 and V is TRBV7-8; 12 bases map to TRBD2. This CDR3 has 13 amino acids. After removal of 4 bases from V and 10 bases from J, the junction contained 2 bases not matched to a gene. The germline CDR1 and CDR2 sequences are SGHVS and FQNEAQ. The DNA of the CDR3 is TGTGCCAGCAGCTATGGACTAGCGGGAGAGCAGTTCTTC. It codes for CASSYGLAGEQFF. Complete variable domain (other parts from reference TRBV7-8 and TRBJ2-1): GAGVSQSPRYKVAKRGQDVALRCDPISGHVSLFWYQQALGQGPEFLTYFQNEAQLDKSGLPSDRFFAERPEGSVSTLKIQRTQQEDSAVYLCASSYGLAGEQFFGPGTRLTVL.

This clonotype was detected many times. J is TRBJ1-2 and V is TRBV11-1, with D tentatively TRBD1 (5 bases). The CDR3 contains 15 residues. Germline CDR1 reads SGHAT; CDR2 reads FQDESV (reference sequence). Trimming removed 5 bases at V and 0 bases at J, with 13 bases between. CDR3 DNA sequence: TGTGCCAGCAGCAACGACCGACAGCCTAACTATGGCTACACCTTC. Amino acid sequence: CASSNDRQPNYGYTF.

The gene calls are TRBV12-3 or TRBV12-4 and TRBJ2-4, with D perhaps TRBD1 (6 bases). The CDR3 spans 14 residues. V was pared by 6 bases and J by 6 bases, with 15 bases between. This CDR3 is CASRHPSDRNIQYF. The CDR3 DNA follows: TGTGCCAGCAGGCACCCCTCGGACAGAAACATTCAGTACTTC.

A few counts support this clonotype. The chain couples TRBV9 to TRBJ2-1, with 7 bases matching TRBD1. Losses at the gene ends were 0 bases for V and 4 bases for J; bases not matched to a gene: 4. The CDR3 loop spans 15 amino acids. CDR1 and CDR2 (germline): SGDLS, YYNGEE. The CDR3 nucleotides read TGTGCCAGCAGCGTAGGCCAGGGGGTTTACAATGAGCAGTTCTTC. As protein: CASSVGQGVYNEQFF.

This clonotype was observed a handful of times. The chain carries TRBV5-1 and TRBJ2-7, with TRBD2 identical over 10 bases. This CDR3 is 15 amino acids long. In germline, CDR1 is SGHRS, CDR2 YFSETQ. V was pared by 3 bases and J by 6 bases, with 9 bases of the junction left unmatched. CDR3 coding DNA: TGCGCCAGCAGCTCGGGACTAGCGAGTTCAGGCGAGCAGTACTTC. As protein: CASSSGLASSGEQYF.

Concerning this clonotype: A much more abundant neighbour one base away suggests this may be a read error. The chain joins TRBV13 to TRBJ2-1; the match to TRBD2 covers 9 bases. Germline values: CDR1 PRHDT, CDR2 FYEKMQ (reference sequence). This CDR3 region has 15 residues. With V trimmed by 8 bases and J by 7 bases, 12 bases remained unmatched. CDR3 residues: CASATASGASNEQFF. The CDR3 DNA follows: TGTGCCAGCGCAACGGCTAGCGGGGCGAGTAATGAGCAGTTCTTC. Based on the CDR3 plus reference TRBV13 and TRBJ2-1, the full variable domain is AAGVIQSPRHLIKEKRETATLKCYPIPRHDTVYWYQQGPGQDPQFLISFYEKMQSDKGSIPDRFSAQQFSDYHSELNMSSLELGDSALYFCASATASGASNEQFFGPGTRLTVL.

This clonotype was seen repeatedly, ten times or more. The rearrangement joins TRBV7-3 to TRBJ1-6, with 7 bases aligning to TRBD1. The germline V gene encodes CDR1 SGHTA and CDR2 FQGTGA. This CDR3 region has 15 residues. With V trimmed by 5 bases and J by 4 bases, 5 bases remained unmatched. The CDR3 DNA is TGTGCCAGCAGCCGACCGGGACAGTATAATTCACCCCTCCACTTT. Amino acid sequence: CASSRPGQYNSPLHF.

The rearrangement joins TRBV11-2 to TRBJ2-5; 8 bases match TRBD2. V dropped 1 base and J dropped 2; count of bases not matched to a gene: 6. Germline V gene sequence: CDR1 SGHAT, CDR2 FQNNGV. This CDR3 contains 16 residues. The CDR3 here is CASSLAPGGQQETQYF. CDR3 nucleotide sequence: TGTGCCAGCAGCTTAGCACCGGGGGGGCAGCAAGAGACCCAGTACTTC.